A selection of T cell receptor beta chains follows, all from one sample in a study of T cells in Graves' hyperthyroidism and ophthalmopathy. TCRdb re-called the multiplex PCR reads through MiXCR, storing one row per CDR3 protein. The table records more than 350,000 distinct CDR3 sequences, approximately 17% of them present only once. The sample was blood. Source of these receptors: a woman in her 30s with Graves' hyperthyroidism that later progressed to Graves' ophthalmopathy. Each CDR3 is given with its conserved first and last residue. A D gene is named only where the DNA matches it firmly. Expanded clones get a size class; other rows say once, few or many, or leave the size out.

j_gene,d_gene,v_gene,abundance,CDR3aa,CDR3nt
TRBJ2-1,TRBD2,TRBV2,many,CASRERGLNEQFF,TGTGCCAGCAGGGAGCGGGGGCTGAATGAGCAGTTCTTC
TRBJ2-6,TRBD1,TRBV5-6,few,CASSLMNRGTSGANVLTF,TGTGCCAGCAGCTTAATGAACAGGGGGACCTCTGGGGCCAACGTCCTGACTTTC
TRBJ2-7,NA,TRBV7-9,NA,CASSLGQDWSYEQYF,TGTGCCAGCAGCTTAGGACAGGATTGGTCCTACGAGCAGTACTTC
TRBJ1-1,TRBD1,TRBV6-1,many,CASIFRPDRSEAFF,TGTGCCAGCATCTTCCGACCGGACAGGAGCGAAGCTTTCTTT
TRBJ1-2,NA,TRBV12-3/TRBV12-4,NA,CATISHNYGYTF,TGTGCCACCATCAGCCATAACTATGGCTACACCTTC
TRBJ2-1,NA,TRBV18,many,CASSKNGLGSYNEQFF,TGTGCCAGCTCGAAAAATGGTTTAGGCTCCTACAATGAGCAGTTCTTC
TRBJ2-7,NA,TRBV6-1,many,CASSELRTGNYEQYF,TGTGCCAGCAGTGAACTGCGGACGGGGAACTACGAGCAGTACTTC
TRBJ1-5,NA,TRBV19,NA,CASSIIPEDQPQHF,TGTGCCAGTAGTATTATTCCCGAGGATCAGCCCCAGCATTTT
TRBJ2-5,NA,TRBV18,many,CASSQMGHPRDPQYF,TGTGCCAGCTCACAGATGGGACACCCAAGAGACCCCCAGTACTTC
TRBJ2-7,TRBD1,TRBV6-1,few,CASSPTTGRHDEQYF,TGTGCCAGCAGTCCCACGACAGGGCGGCACGACGAGCAGTACTTC
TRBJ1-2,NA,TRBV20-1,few,CSARDISLGTDYGYTF,TGCAGTGCTAGAGATATTAGCCTCGGGACGGATTATGGCTACACCTTC
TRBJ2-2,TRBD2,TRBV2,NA,CASSEATSGTGELFF,TGTGCCAGCAGTGAGGCGACTAGCGGGACCGGGGAGCTGTTTTTT
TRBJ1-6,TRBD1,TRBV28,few,CASSTTGASSNSPLHF,TGTGCCAGCAGTACTACAGGGGCCAGTTCTAATTCACCCCTCCACTTT
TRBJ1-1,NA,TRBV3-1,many,CASSQGAEAFF,TGTGCCAGCAGCCAAGGGGCTGAAGCTTTCTTT
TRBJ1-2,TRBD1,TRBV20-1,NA,CSARGGGQVGTLYGYTF,TGCAGTGCTAGAGGTGGAGGACAGGTGGGGACCCTCTATGGCTACACCTTC
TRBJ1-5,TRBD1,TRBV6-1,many,CASRYAGGFQPQHF,TGTGCCAGCAGGTACGCAGGGGGCTTTCAGCCCCAGCATTTT
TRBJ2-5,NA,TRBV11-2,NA,CASSFSAGRHQETQYF,TGTGCCAGCAGCTTTTCTGCGGGGAGGCATCAAGAGACCCAGTACTTC
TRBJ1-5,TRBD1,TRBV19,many,CASSQGGVQPQHF,TGTGCCAGTAGTCAAGGGGGCGTTCAGCCCCAGCATTTT
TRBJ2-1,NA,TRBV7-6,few,CASSSLSSPLDEQFF,TGTGCCAGCAGCTCTCTGAGTAGTCCGTTGGATGAGCAGTTCTTC
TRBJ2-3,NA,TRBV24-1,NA,CATSDSARDVYTDTQYF,TGTGCCACCAGTGACTCGGCCCGGGACGTCTACACAGATACGCAGTATTTT
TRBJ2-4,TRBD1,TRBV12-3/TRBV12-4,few,CASSLERTGGAGIQYF,TGTGCCAGCAGTTTAGAACGGACAGGGGGCGCAGGCATTCAGTACTTC
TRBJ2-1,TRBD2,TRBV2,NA,CASRPGLAHDEQFF,TGTGCCAGCAGGCCGGGACTAGCCCATGATGAGCAGTTCTTC
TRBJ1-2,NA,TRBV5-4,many,CASSSSFPAGINGYTF,TGTGCCAGCAGCTCCTCCTTTCCGGCTGGTATAAACGGCTACACCTTC
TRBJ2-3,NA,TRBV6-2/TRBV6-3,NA,CASSPEAKDTQYF,TGTGCCAGCAGTCCTGAGGCCAAAGATACGCAGTATTTT
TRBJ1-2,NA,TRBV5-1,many,CASSFGSFYGYTF,TGCGCCAGCAGCTTCGGAAGCTTCTATGGCTACACCTTC
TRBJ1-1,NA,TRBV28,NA,CASSLALEDTEAFF,TGTGCCAGCAGCTTAGCGTTAGAGGACACTGAAGCTTTCTTT
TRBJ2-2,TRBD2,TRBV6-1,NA,CASSQTSGTANTGELFF,TGTGCCAGCAGTCAGACTAGCGGGACAGCGAACACCGGGGAGCTGTTTTTT
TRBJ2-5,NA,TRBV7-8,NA,CASSPWTARETQYF,TGTGCCAGCAGCCCCTGGACAGCGCGGGAGACCCAGTACTTC
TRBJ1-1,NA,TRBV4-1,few,CASRGDGFDTEAFF,TGCGCCAGCAGAGGGGACGGGTTCGACACTGAAGCTTTCTTT
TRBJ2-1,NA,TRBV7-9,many,CASSSPGRPNEQFF,TGTGCCAGCAGCTCCCCGGGACGGCCCAATGAGCAGTTCTTC
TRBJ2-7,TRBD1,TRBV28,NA,CASSYRGANSHEQYF,TGTGCCAGCAGTTACAGGGGCGCGAACTCCCACGAGCAGTACTTC